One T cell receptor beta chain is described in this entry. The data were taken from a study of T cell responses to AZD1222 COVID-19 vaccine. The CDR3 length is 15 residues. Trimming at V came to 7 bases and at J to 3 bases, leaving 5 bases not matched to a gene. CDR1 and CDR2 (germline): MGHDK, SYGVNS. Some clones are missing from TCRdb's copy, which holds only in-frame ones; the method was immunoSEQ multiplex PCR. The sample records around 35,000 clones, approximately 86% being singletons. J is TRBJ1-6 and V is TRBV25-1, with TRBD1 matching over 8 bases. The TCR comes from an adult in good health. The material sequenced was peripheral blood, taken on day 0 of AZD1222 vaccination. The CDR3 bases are TGTGCCAGCACCAGCACAGGGGGCTATAATTCACCCCTCCACTTT. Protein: CASTSTGGYNSPLHF.